This T cell receptor beta chain originates from a study of T cells expressing NK-cell markers. With UMIs, 5'RACE template switching was used to make TCR beta cDNA. TCRdb re-analyzed the 5' RACE reads; it lists each CDR3 protein once, without DNA. The sample totals roughly 180,000 distinct CDR3 sequences; its top ten clones hold around 18%. The specimen was blood T cells: a sorted CD56 or NKG2C T cell subset, CD4+ or CD8+ T cells, or bulk PBMC T cells (not recorded which). This clonotype was sampled from a woman aged 18-70 years in good health.

CDR3 protein: CASSKELGGTDTQYF. This sequence joins TRBV7-2 and TRBJ2-3; TCRdb calls TRBD2, which cannot be checked without DNA. The CDR3 has 15 residues. Germline V lookup: CDR1 SGHTA, CDR2 FQGNSA.